The clone carrying this T cell receptor (beta chain) appeared a few times. What it binds is unknown. The data derive from a study of T cells in Graves' hyperthyroidism and ophthalmopathy. Germline V gene data show CDR1 as SGHTS and CDR2 as YDEGEE. The junction had 12 bases not matched to a gene; V was cut back by 2 bases and J by 10 bases. The CDR3 has 16 amino acids. General study points: From stable hyperthyroidism, ophthalmopathy was set apart by a 13 V-J model.

A patient was excluded if there was uncontrolled infection, other autoimmune disease, pregnancy or lactation. RNA transcripts provided the source from which TCR beta CDR3 regions were amplified. In the first-round RT-PCR of the TCR CDR3, the HTBI primer set was used. One entry per CDR3 protein, called by TCRdb with MiXCR from the multiplex PCR reads. The sample shows around 400,000 distinct CDR3 sequences, about 16% of them seen only once. The source of this sequence is a woman aged 55-75 years with Graves' ophthalmopathy. The chain uses TRBV5-8 and TRBJ2-1; the match to TRBD2 covers 10 bases. The sample comprised blood. Here the CDR3 reads CASSLPYGLAGDEQFF. The CDR3, as DNA: TGTGCCAGCAGCTTACCCTACGGGCTAGCGGGAGACGAGCAGTTCTTC. The whole variable domain, filled in from reference TRBV5-8 and TRBJ2-1, reads EAGVTQSPTHLIKTRGQQATLRCSPISGHTSVYWYQQALGLGLQFLLWYDEGEERNRGNFPPRFSGRQFPNYSSELNVNALELEDSALYLCASSLPYGLAGDEQFFGPGTRLTVL.